The present T cell receptor beta chain was sequenced within a study of CD8 T cells in Susac syndrome. The RNA input was roughly 0.45 to 1 ug, and it was reverse transcribed with random hexamers. The method of amplification for TCR beta CDR3 was immunoSEQ multiplex PCR, covering 54 Vbeta and 13 Jbeta. Each CDR3 protein is one row after TCRdb ran MiXCR on the immunoSEQ multiplex PCR reads. The sample consists of roughly 80,000 distinct CDR3 sequences, roughly nine tenths of them appearing once. Negative isolation was applied to CD8+ and CD4+ T cells, and FACS enrichment was applied to TEMRA cells. With 2 bases clipped from V and 3 bases from J, the junction kept 12 bases outside the gene matches. The CDR3 length is 17 residues. Germline CDR1 reads SGHNT; CDR2 reads YYREEE (reference sequence).

The material sequenced was CD8+ T cells from PBMCs. V and J are TRBV5-4 and TRBJ2-5; 8 bases agree with TRBD2. The source is a human donor with multiple sclerosis. CDR3 DNA sequence: TGTGCCAGCAGCTTAACGGGAGGGCCTTGGGGTGAAGAGACCCAGTACTTC. Its protein is CASSLTGGPWGEETQYF.